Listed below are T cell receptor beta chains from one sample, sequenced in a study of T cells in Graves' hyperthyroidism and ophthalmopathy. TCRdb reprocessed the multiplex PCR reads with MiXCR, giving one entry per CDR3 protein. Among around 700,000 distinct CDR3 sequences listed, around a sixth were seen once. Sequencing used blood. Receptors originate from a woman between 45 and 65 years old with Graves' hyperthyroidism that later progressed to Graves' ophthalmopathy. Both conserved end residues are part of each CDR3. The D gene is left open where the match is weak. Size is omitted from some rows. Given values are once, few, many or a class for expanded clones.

CDR3nt: TGTGCCAGCAGCAACGCGGGGGGGGCGGGAGATACGCAGTATTTT
CDR3aa: CASSNAGGAGDTQYF
abundance: few
j_gene: TRBJ2-3
d_gene: TRBD2
v_gene: TRBV7-2

CDR3nt: TGTGCCATCAGTGAGTCTGCGGACAGCCCATGGAACATTCAGTACTTC
CDR3aa: CAISESADSPWNIQYF
abundance: few
j_gene: TRBJ2-4
d_gene: .
v_gene: TRBV10-3

CDR3nt: TGCAGCGTTGCTGGGCAAGGAAACACCATATATTTT
CDR3aa: CSVAGQGNTIYF
abundance: few
j_gene: TRBJ1-3
d_gene: .
v_gene: TRBV29-1

CDR3nt: TGTGCCACCAGCAGAGGGGCATCCAGAAGCTATGGCTACACCTTC
CDR3aa: CATSRGASRSYGYTF
abundance: .
j_gene: TRBJ1-2
d_gene: .
v_gene: TRBV15

CDR3nt: TGTGCCAGCAGCCAACCCTTGGCGGGGACCCGCGGGAAGCAGTTCTTC
CDR3aa: CASSQPLAGTRGKQFF
abundance: few
j_gene: TRBJ2-1
d_gene: .
v_gene: TRBV3-1

CDR3nt: TGTGCCAGCAGCCAGGTTTGGGAGACCCAGTACTTC
CDR3aa: CASSQVWETQYF
abundance: many
j_gene: TRBJ2-5
d_gene: .
v_gene: TRBV3-1

CDR3nt: TGTGCCAGCAGTCTGGAGGGGTTTAATTCACCCCTCCACTTT
CDR3aa: CASSLEGFNSPLHF
abundance: .
j_gene: TRBJ1-6
d_gene: .
v_gene: TRBV11-2

CDR3nt: TGCAGTGCTAGAATACCCGTGACAGGATACAATGAGCAGTTCTTC
CDR3aa: CSARIPVTGYNEQFF
abundance: few
j_gene: TRBJ2-1
d_gene: .
v_gene: TRBV20-1

CDR3nt: TGTGCCAGCACCTTAAACGACGGGGAGCTGTTTTTT
CDR3aa: CASTLNDGELFF
abundance: many
j_gene: TRBJ2-2
d_gene: .
v_gene: TRBV7-9

CDR3nt: TGTGCCAGCAGTCCTCTGGCCGGGAACGTCAACTATGGCTACACCTTC
CDR3aa: CASSPLAGNVNYGYTF
abundance: .
j_gene: TRBJ1-2
d_gene: .
v_gene: TRBV12-3/TRBV12-4

CDR3nt: TGCAGCGCCGCCGGGATGGAAGGAAACACCATATATTTT
CDR3aa: CSAAGMEGNTIYF
abundance: .
j_gene: TRBJ1-3
d_gene: .
v_gene: TRBV29-1

CDR3nt: TGCAGTGCTAGGAGACAGGGGAGTAGTGAAAAACTGTTTTTT
CDR3aa: CSARRQGSSEKLFF
abundance: .
j_gene: TRBJ1-4
d_gene: TRBD1
v_gene: TRBV20-1

CDR3nt: TGCGCCAGCAGCCAACGTTGGGGGCGGAACACTGAAGCTTTCTTT
CDR3aa: CASSQRWGRNTEAFF
abundance: few
j_gene: TRBJ1-1
d_gene: .
v_gene: TRBV4-1

CDR3nt: TGTGCCAGCAGCGTTCAGGGGGGGCCCCTCACAGATACGCAGTATTTT
CDR3aa: CASSVQGGPLTDTQYF
abundance: few
j_gene: TRBJ2-3
d_gene: .
v_gene: TRBV9

CDR3nt: TGCAGCGTGGGCGGGACAGGGATAAACTATGGCTACACCTTC
CDR3aa: CSVGGTGINYGYTF
abundance: many
j_gene: TRBJ1-2
d_gene: TRBD1
v_gene: TRBV29-1

CDR3nt: TGTGCCAGTAGTATCGGGGGGTTGGGCAATCAGCCCCAGCATTTT
CDR3aa: CASSIGGLGNQPQHF
abundance: .
j_gene: TRBJ1-5
d_gene: .
v_gene: TRBV19

CDR3nt: TGTGCCAGCTCATCCGACAGGGTGTCCGGAAACACCATATATTTT
CDR3aa: CASSSDRVSGNTIYF
abundance: many
j_gene: TRBJ1-3
d_gene: TRBD1
v_gene: TRBV18

CDR3nt: TGTGCCAGCTCTACGAGCGGGGGGAACACAGATACGCAGTATTTT
CDR3aa: CASSTSGGNTDTQYF
abundance: .
j_gene: TRBJ2-3
d_gene: TRBD2
v_gene: TRBV6-4

CDR3nt: TGTGCCTGGAGTAGGGGGACTACCCAAGAGACCCAGTACTTC
CDR3aa: CAWSRGTTQETQYF
abundance: few
j_gene: TRBJ2-5
d_gene: .
v_gene: TRBV30

CDR3nt: TGTGCCAGCTTGCCAGGGGGGTTATACAATCAGCCCCAGCATTTT
CDR3aa: CASLPGGLYNQPQHF
abundance: .
j_gene: TRBJ1-5
d_gene: TRBD1
v_gene: TRBV12-3/TRBV12-4

CDR3nt: TGTGCCAGCAGTTTGAGGCGGGGTTACAATGAGCAGTTCTTC
CDR3aa: CASSLRRGYNEQFF
abundance: .
j_gene: TRBJ2-1
d_gene: .
v_gene: TRBV12-3/TRBV12-4

CDR3nt: TGCAGTGCCCAGACCGGGACTAGCGGGGGTTCGGATACGCAGTATTTT
CDR3aa: CSAQTGTSGGSDTQYF
abundance: .
j_gene: TRBJ2-3
d_gene: TRBD2
v_gene: TRBV20-1

CDR3nt: TGTGCCAGCAGGGTTAGTAACTCTGGAAACACCATATATTTT
CDR3aa: CASRVSNSGNTIYF
abundance: once
j_gene: TRBJ1-3
d_gene: .
v_gene: TRBV28

CDR3nt: TGCAGCGTTGCTCCTAGCGGGGGGGCTGAGACCCAGTACTTC
CDR3aa: CSVAPSGGAETQYF
abundance: few
j_gene: TRBJ2-5
d_gene: TRBD2
v_gene: TRBV29-1

CDR3nt: TGTGCCAGCAGCCAATACAGCGACATGAACACTGAAGCTTTCTTT
CDR3aa: CASSQYSDMNTEAFF
abundance: few
j_gene: TRBJ1-1
d_gene: .
v_gene: TRBV12-3/TRBV12-4

CDR3nt: TGTGCCAGCAGACCTTCGACAGCCCAGAACACTGAAGCTTTCTTT
CDR3aa: CASRPSTAQNTEAFF
abundance: many
j_gene: TRBJ1-1
d_gene: .
v_gene: TRBV6-1

CDR3nt: TGTGCCAGCAGCCAAGAGGCCGGACAGAGCAATTCACCCCTCCACTTT
CDR3aa: CASSQEAGQSNSPLHF
abundance: .
j_gene: TRBJ1-6
d_gene: .
v_gene: TRBV14

CDR3nt: TGTGCCAGCAGTTACTGGACCGGGGTCGGGTCCTACAATGAGCAGTTCTTC
CDR3aa: CASSYWTGVGSYNEQFF
abundance: few
j_gene: TRBJ2-1
d_gene: .
v_gene: TRBV6-5

CDR3nt: TGTGCCAGCAGCCAAGTGAGGGGTGGGAACACTGAAGCTTTCTTT
CDR3aa: CASSQVRGGNTEAFF
abundance: many
j_gene: TRBJ1-1
d_gene: .
v_gene: TRBV3-1

CDR3nt: TGCAGTGCTATGGGACCCTTGAACACTGAAGCTTTCTTT
CDR3aa: CSAMGPLNTEAFF
abundance: many
j_gene: TRBJ1-1
d_gene: .
v_gene: TRBV20-1

CDR3nt: TGTGCCAGCAGTTTCCTGACAGGGGGCCATTCACCCCTCCACTTT
CDR3aa: CASSFLTGGHSPLHF
abundance: .
j_gene: TRBJ1-6
d_gene: TRBD1
v_gene: TRBV12-3/TRBV12-4

CDR3nt: TGTGCCAGCAGTTCAGGCGGAGGCGGTTACTACGAGCAGTACTTC
CDR3aa: CASSSGGGGYYEQYF
abundance: .
j_gene: TRBJ2-7
d_gene: .
v_gene: TRBV28

CDR3nt: TGTGCCAGCAGCCCCCGACAGGGGACGTACCAAGAGACCCAGTACTTC
CDR3aa: CASSPRQGTYQETQYF
abundance: many
j_gene: TRBJ2-5
d_gene: TRBD1
v_gene: TRBV13

CDR3nt: TGTGCCAGCAGCCGGGGGACAGGGTCGGGAACTGAAGCTTTCTTT
CDR3aa: CASSRGTGSGTEAFF
abundance: many
j_gene: TRBJ1-1
d_gene: TRBD1
v_gene: TRBV3-1

CDR3nt: TGCGCCAGCAGATCGGGGACAGGGAATGAAAAACTGTTTTTT
CDR3aa: CASRSGTGNEKLFF
abundance: many
j_gene: TRBJ1-4
d_gene: TRBD1
v_gene: TRBV5-1

CDR3nt: TGCAGTGCTAGCGGGCCGGACGAGGCGCTCAATGAGCAGTTCTTC
CDR3aa: CSASGPDEALNEQFF
abundance: many
j_gene: TRBJ2-1
d_gene: .
v_gene: TRBV20-1

CDR3nt: TGTGCCAGTGGCCAGATTCCCTACGAGCAGTACTTC
CDR3aa: CASGQIPYEQYF
abundance: few
j_gene: TRBJ2-7
d_gene: .
v_gene: TRBV19

CDR3nt: TGCGCCAGCAGTTCCCTCAGGGGGGCGGACACTGAAGCTTTCTTT
CDR3aa: CASSSLRGADTEAFF
abundance: many
j_gene: TRBJ1-1
d_gene: TRBD1
v_gene: TRBV5-1